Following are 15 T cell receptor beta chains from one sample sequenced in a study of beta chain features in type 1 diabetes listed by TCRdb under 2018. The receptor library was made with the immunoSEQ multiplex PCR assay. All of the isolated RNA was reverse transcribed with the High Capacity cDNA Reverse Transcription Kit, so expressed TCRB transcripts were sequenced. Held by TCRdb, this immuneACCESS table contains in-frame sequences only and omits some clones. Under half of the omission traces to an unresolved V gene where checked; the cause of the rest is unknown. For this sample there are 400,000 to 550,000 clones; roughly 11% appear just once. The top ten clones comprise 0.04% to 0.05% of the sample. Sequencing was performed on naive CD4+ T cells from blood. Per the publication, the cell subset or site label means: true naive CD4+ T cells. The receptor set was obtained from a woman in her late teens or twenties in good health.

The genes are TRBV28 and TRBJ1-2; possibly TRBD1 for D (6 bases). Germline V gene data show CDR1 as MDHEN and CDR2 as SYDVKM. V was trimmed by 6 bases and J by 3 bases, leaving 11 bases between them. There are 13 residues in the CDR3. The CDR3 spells CASRSAGDYGYTF. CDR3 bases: TGTGCCAGCAGATCGGCAGGGGACTATGGCTACACCTTC.

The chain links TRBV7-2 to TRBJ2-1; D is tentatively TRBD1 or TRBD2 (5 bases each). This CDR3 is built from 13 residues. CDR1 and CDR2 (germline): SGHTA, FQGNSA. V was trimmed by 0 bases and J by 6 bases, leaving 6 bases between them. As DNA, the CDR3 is TGTGCCAGCAGCTTAGCTGGGGGCAATGAGCAGTTCTTC. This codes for CASSLAGGNEQFF. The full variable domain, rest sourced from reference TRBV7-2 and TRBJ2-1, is GAGVSQSPSNKVTEKGKDVELRCDPISGHTALYWYRQSLGQGLEFLIYFQGNSAPDKSGLPSDRFSAERTGGSVSTLTIQRTQQEDSAVYLCASSLAGGNEQFFGPGTRLTVL.

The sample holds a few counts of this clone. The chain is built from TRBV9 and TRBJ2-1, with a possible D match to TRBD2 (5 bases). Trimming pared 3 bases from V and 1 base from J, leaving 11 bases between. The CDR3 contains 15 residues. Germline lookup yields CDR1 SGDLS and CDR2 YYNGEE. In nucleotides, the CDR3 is TGTGCCAGCAGCGGGAGGACGGATTCCTACAATGAGCAGTTCTTC. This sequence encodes CASSGRTDSYNEQFF.

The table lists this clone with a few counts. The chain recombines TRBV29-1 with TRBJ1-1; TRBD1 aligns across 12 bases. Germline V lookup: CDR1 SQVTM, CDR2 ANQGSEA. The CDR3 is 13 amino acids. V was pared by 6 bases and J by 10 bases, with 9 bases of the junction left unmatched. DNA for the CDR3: TGCAGCGTAGCCGGGACAGGGGGCTTGTCAGCTTTCTTT. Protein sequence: CSVAGTGGLSAFF.

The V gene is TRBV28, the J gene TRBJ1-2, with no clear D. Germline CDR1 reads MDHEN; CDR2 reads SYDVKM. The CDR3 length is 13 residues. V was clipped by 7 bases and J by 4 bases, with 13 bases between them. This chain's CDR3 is CASTSPSPYGYTF. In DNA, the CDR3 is TGTGCCAGCACGTCCCCGTCCCCCTATGGCTACACCTTC.

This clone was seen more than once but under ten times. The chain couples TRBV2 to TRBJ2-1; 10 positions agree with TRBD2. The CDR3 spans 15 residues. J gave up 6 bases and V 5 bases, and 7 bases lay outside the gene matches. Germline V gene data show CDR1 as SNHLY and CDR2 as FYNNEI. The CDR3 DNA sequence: TGTGCCAGCAGTAAGAGCGGGAGGGGTGGCAATGAGCAGTTCTTC. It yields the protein CASSKSGRGGNEQFF.

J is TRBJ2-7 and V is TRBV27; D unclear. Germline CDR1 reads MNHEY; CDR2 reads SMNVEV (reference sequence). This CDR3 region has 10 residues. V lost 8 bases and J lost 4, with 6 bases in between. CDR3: CASGRYEQYF. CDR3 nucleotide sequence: TGTGCCAGCGGACGGTACGAGCAGTACTTC.

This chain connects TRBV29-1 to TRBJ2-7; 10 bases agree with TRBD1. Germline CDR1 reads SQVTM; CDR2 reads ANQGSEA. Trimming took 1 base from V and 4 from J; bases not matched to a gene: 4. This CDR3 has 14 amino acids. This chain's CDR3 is CSVEGGQGFYEQYF. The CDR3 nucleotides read TGCAGCGTTGAAGGGGGACAGGGGTTTTACGAGCAGTACTTC.

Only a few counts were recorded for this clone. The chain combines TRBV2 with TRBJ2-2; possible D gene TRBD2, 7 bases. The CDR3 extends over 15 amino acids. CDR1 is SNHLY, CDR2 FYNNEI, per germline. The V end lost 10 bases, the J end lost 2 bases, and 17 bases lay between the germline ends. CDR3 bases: TGTGCCACCCGGTGGGGGGGCACAAACACCGGGGAGCTGTTTTTT. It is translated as CATRWGGTNTGELFF.

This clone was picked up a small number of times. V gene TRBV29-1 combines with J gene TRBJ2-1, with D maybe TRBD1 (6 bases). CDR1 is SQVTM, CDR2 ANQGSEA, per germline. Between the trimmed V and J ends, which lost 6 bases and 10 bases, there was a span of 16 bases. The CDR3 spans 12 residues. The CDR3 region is CSVMTGTREQFF. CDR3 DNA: TGCAGCGTGATGACAGGTACCCGGGAGCAGTTCTTC.

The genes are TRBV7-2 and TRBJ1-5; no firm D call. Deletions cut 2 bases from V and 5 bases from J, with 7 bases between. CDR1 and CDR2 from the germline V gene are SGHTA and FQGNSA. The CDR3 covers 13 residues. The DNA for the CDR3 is TGTGCCAGCAGCTTAACCAGAGATCAGCCCCAGCATTTT. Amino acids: CASSLTRDQPQHF.

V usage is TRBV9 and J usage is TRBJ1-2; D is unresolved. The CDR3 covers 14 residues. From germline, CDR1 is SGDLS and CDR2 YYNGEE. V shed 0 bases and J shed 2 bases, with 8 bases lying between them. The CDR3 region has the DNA TGTGCCAGCAGCGTAGAAGTGGGGAACTATGGCTACACCTTC. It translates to CASSVEVGNYGYTF.

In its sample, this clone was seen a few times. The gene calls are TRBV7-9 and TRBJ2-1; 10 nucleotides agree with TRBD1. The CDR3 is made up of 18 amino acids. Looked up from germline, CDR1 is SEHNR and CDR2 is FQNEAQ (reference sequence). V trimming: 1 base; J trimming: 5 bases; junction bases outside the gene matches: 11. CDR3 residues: CASSLERFSGQGHNEQFF. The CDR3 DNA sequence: TGTGCCAGCAGCTTAGAACGTTTCTCGGGACAGGGGCACAATGAGCAGTTCTTC.

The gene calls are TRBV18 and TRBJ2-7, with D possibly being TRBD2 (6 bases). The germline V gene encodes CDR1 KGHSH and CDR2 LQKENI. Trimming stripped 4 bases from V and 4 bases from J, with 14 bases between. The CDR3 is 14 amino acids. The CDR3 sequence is CASSLGGIGYEQYF. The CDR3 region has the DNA TGTGCCAGCTCACTTGGAGGGATCGGTTACGAGCAGTACTTC.

For the CDR3, the DNA is TGTGCCAGCAGCCCAGACGGCAGGCGGTTATTCACGCAGTATTTT. Protein product: CASSPDGRRLFTQYF. This chain joins TRBV7-3 and TRBJ2-3; D uncertain. In germline, CDR1 is SGHTA, CDR2 FQGTGA. Trimming took 5 bases from V and 9 from J, leaving 21 bases between them. There are 15 residues in the CDR3.